The TCR beta chain described here comes from a study of T cell repertoires in cytomegalovirus infection. Overall study: Carrying CMV and the relevant HLA type showed in public TCR beta signatures.

In regard to this clonotype: The antigen is unknown.

TCRdb passed the reads through MiXCR, listing each CDR3 protein once. Of roughly 78,000 distinct CDR3 sequences listed, roughly 37% are singletons. Germline CDR1 is MNHEY and CDR2 is SVGEGT. The CDR3 spans 13 residues. V was shortened by 6 bases and J by 2 bases, with 11 bases between the two germline ends. This rearrangement joins TRBV6-2 or TRBV6-3 to TRBJ2-7, with D possibly TRBD2 on 6 matching bases. The sequencing here drew on CD8+ T cells from cultured PBMCs, taken from culture after CMV antigen stimulation. The sequence derives from a human donor in good health (CMV status not recorded). Some clones in this sample may be carry-over from other donors' samples. The CDR3 here is CASSRLETYEQYF. The CDR3 DNA is TGTGCCAGCAGCCGACTAGAAACCTACGAGCAGTACTTC.